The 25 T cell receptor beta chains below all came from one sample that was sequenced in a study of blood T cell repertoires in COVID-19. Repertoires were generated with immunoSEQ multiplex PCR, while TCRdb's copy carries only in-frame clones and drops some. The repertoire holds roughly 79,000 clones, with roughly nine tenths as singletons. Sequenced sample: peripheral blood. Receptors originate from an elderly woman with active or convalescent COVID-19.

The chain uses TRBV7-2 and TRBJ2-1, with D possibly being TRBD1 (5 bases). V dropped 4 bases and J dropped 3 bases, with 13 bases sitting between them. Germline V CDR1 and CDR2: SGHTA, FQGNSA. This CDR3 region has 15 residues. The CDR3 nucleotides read TGTGCCAGCAGCTCCAGGGCGACCTACTACAATGAGCAGTTCTTC. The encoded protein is CASSSRATYYNEQFF.

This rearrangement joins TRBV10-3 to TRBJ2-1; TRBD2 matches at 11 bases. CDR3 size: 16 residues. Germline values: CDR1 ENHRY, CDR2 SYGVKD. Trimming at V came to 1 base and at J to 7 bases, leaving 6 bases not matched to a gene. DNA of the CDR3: TGTGCCATCAGTGAGTTATTAGCGGGAGGGCCAAATGAGCAGTTCTTC. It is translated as CAISELLAGGPNEQFF.

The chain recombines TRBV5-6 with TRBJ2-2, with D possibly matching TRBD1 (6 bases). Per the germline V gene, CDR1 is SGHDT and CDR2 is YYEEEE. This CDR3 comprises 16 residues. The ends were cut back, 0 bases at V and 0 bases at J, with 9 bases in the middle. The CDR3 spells CASSLVAGANTGELFF. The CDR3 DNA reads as TGTGCCAGCAGCTTGGTAGCAGGGGCGAACACCGGGGAGCTGTTTTTT.

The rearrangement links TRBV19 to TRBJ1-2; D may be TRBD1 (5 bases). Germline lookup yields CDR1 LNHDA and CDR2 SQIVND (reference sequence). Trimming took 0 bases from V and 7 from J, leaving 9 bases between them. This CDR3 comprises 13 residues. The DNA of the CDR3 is TGTGCCAGTAGTATAGATTTGGGGGGTGGCTACACCTTC. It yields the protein CASSIDLGGGYTF.

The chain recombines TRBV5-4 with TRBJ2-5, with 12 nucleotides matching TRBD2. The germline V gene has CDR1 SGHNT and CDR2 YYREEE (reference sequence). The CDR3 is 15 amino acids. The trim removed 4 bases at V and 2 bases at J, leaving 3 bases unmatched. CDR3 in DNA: TGTGCCAGCAGCAAAGGACTAGCGGGACAAGAGACCCAGTACTTC. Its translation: CASSKGLAGQETQYF.

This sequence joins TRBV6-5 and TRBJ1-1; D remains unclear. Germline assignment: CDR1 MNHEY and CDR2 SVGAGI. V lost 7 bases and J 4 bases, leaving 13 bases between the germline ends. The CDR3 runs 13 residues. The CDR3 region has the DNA TGTGCCAGCAAGGAACAGACGGTCACTGAAGCTTTCTTT. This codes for CASKEQTVTEAFF.

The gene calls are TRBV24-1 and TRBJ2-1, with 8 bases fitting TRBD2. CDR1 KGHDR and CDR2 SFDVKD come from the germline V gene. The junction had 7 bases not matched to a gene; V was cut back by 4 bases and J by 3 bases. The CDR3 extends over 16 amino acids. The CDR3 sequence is CATSDPTSGDYNEQFF. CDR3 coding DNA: TGTGCCACCAGTGACCCCACTAGCGGAGACTACAATGAGCAGTTCTTC.

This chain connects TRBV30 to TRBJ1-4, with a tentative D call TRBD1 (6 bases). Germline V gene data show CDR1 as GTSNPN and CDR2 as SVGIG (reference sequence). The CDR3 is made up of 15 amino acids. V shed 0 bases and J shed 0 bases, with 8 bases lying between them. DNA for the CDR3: TGTGCCTGGAGTGTACGACAGGCAACTAATGAAAAACTGTTTTTT. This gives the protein CAWSVRQATNEKLFF.

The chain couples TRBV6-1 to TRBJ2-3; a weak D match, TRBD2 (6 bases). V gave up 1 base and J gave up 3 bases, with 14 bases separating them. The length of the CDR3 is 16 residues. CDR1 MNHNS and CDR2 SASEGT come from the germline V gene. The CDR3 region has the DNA TGTGCCAGCAGTGAAGGTTTGGTGGGGGGTACAGATACGCAGTATTTT. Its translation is CASSEGLVGGTDTQYF.

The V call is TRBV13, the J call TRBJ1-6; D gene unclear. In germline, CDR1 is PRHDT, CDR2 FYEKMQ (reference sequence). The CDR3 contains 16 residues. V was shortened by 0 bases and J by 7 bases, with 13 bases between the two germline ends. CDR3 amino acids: CASSLGSFHLNSPLHF. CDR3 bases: TGTGCCAGCAGCTTAGGCTCGTTTCACTTAAATTCACCCCTCCACTTT.

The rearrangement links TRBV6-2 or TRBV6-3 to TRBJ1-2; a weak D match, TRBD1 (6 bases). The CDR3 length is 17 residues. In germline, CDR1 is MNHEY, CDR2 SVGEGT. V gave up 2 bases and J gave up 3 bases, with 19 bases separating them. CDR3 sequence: CASSYGGIPGLDYGYTF. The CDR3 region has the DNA TGTGCCAGCAGTTACGGGGGCATCCCAGGACTCGACTATGGCTACACCTTC.

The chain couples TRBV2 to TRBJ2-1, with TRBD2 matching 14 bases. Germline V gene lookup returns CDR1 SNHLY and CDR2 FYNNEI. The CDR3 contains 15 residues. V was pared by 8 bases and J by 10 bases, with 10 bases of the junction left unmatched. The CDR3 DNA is TGTGCCAGCCGGTGGGGACTAGCGGGGGCATTGGAGCAGTTCTTC. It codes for CASRWGLAGALEQFF.

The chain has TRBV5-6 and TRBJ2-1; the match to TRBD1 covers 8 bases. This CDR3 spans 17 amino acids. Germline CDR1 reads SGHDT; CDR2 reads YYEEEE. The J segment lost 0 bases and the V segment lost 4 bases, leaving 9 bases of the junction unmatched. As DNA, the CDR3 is TGTGCCAGCAGCACCACCGGACAGGGTCTCTCCTACAATGAGCAGTTCTTC. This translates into CASSTTGQGLSYNEQFF.

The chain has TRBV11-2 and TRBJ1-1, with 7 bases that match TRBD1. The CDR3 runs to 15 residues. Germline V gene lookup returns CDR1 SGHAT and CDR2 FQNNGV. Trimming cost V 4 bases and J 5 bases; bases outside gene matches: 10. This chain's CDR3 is CASSSRDRGRTEAFF. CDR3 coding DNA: TGTGCCAGCAGCTCACGGGACAGAGGTAGAACTGAAGCTTTCTTT.

This chain's CDR3 is CASRSVYRGARGTEAFF. The CDR3, as DNA: TGTGCCAGCAGGTCCGTCTACAGGGGGGCCCGAGGCACTGAAGCTTTCTTT. J is TRBJ1-1 and V is TRBV3-1 (or the pseudogene TRBV3-2), with 8 bases that match TRBD1. The trim removed 6 bases at V and 4 bases at J, leaving 16 bases unmatched. The CDR3 has 17 residues. CDR1 is LGHDT, CDR2 YNNKEL, per germline (reference sequence).

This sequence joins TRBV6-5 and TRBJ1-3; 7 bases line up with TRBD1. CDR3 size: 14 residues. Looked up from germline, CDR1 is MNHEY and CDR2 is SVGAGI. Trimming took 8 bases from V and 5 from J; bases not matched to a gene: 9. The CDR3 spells CASRDSRSRNTIYF. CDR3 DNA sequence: TGTGCCAGCCGGGACAGCCGATCGAGAAACACCATATATTTT.

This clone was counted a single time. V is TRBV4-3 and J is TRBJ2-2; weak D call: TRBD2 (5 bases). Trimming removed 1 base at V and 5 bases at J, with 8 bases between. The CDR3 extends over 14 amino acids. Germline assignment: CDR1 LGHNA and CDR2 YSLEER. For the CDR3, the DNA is TGCGCCAGCAGCCAAGCGGGGTCTACCGGGGAGCTGTTTTTT. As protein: CASSQAGSTGELFF.

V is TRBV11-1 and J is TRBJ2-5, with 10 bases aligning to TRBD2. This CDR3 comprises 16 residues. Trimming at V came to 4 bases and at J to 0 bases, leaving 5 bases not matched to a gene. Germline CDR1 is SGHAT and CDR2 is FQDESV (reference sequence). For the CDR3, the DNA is TGTGCCAGCAGCTATGAGCGGGGGGGGTACCAAGAGACCCAGTACTTC. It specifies CASSYERGGYQETQYF.

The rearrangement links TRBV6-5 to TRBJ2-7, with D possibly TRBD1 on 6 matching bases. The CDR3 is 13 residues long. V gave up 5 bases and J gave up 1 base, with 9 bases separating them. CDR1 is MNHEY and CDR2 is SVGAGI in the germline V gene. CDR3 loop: CASSNRVSYEQYF. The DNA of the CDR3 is TGTGCCAGCAGTAACAGGGTGTCCTACGAGCAGTACTTC.

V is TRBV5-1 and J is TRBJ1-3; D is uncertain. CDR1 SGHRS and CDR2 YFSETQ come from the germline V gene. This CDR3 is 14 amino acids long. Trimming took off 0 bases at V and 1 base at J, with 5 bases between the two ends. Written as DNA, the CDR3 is TGCGCCAGCAGCTTGGGTACTTCTGGAAACACCATATATTTT. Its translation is CASSLGTSGNTIYF.

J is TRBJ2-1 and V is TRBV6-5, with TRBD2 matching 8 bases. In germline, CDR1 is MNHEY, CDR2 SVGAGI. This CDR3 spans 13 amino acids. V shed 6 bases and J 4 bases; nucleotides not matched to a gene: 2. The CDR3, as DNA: TGTGCCAGCAGGACTAGCGATTACAATGAGCAGTTCTTC. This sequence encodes CASRTSDYNEQFF.

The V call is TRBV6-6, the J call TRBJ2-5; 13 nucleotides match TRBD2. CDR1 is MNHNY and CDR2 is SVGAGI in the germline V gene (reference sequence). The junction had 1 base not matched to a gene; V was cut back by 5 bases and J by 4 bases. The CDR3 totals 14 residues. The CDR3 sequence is CASSRTSGGETQYF. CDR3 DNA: TGTGCCAGCAGTAGGACTAGCGGGGGAGAGACCCAGTACTTC.

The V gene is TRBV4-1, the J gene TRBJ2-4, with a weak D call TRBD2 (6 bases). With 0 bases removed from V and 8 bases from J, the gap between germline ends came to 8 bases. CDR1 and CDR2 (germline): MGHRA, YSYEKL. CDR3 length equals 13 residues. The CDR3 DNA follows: TGCGCCAGCAGCCAAGATTGGGGGGACATTCAGTACTTC. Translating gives CASSQDWGDIQYF.

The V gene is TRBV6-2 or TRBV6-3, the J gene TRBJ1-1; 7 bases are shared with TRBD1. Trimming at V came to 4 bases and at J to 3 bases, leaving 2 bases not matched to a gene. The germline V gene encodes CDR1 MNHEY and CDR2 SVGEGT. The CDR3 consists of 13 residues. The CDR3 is CASSSDRYTEAFF. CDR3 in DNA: TGTGCCAGCAGTTCGGACAGGTACACTGAAGCTTTCTTT.

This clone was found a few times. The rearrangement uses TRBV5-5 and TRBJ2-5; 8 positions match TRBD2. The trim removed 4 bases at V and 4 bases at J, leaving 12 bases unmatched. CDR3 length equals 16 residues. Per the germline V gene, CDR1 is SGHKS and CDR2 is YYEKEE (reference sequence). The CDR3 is CASSQRGMAGGETQYF. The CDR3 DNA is TGTGCCAGCAGCCAGAGGGGAATGGCGGGGGGAGAGACCCAGTACTTC.